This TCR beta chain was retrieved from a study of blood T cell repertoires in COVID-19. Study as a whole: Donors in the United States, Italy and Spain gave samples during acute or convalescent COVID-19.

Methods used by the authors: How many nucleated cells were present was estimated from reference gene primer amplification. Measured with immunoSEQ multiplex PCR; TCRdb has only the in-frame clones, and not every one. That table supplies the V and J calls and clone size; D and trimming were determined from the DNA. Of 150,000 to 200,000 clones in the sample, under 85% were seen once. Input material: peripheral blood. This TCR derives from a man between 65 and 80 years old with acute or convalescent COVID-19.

CDR3 nucleotides: TGTGCCACCAGCAACGGACTAGCGTGGAATACGCAGTATTTT. Protein sequence: CATSNGLAWNTQYF. The chain joins TRBV15 to TRBJ2-3; 9 positions agree with TRBD2. Germline lookup yields CDR1 LNHNV and CDR2 YYDKDF (reference sequence). The V segment lost 4 bases and the J segment 7 bases; nucleotides outside the gene matches: 6. The CDR3 loop spans 14 amino acids.